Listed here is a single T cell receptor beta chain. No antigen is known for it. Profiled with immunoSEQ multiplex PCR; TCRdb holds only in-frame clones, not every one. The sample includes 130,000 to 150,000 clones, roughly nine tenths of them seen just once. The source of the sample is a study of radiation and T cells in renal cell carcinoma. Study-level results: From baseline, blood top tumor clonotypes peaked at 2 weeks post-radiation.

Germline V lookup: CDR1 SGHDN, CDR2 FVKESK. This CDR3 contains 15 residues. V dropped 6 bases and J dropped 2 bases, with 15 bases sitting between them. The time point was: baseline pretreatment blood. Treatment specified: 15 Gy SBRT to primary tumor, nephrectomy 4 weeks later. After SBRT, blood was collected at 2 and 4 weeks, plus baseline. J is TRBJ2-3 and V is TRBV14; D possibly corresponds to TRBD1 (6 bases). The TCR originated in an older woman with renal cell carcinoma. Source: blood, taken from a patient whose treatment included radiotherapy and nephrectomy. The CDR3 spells CASSLQTGNTDTQYF. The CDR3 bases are TGTGCCAGCAGTCTTCAGACAGGAAACACAGATACGCAGTATTTT.